Shown below are 10 T cell receptor beta chains from a single sample sequenced in a study of blood T cell repertoires in COVID-19. Produced via immunoSEQ multiplex PCR; TCRdb's table is partial and in-frame only. Among roughly 100,000 clones, roughly 92% were seen once, and the ten largest hold roughly 1.9%. The sequencing sample was made of peripheral blood. Receptors originate from a woman aged 50 to 60 with COVID-19, enrolled during active disease.

CDR3 loop: CASSLGGGYGYTF. In DNA, the CDR3 is TGCGCCAGCAGCTTGGGGGGCGGCTATGGCTACACCTTC. The chain links TRBV5-1 to TRBJ1-2; a weak D match, TRBD1 (5 bases). V lost 0 bases to trimming and J lost 4 bases, with 7 bases between them. Germline V gives CDR1 SGHRS, CDR2 YFSETQ. The CDR3 runs to 13 residues.

This clone was seen a handful of times. V is TRBV18 and J is TRBJ1-2, with TRBD1 as a possible D gene (5 bases). With 3 bases removed from V and 5 bases from J, the gap between germline ends came to 28 bases. The CDR3 length is 19 residues. In germline, CDR1 is KGHSH, CDR2 LQKENI. The CDR3 region has the DNA TGTGCCAGCTCACCTACCTCCTCGCCAGGGAAGGCTCTTTGGTATGGCTACACCTTC. Amino acid sequence: CASSPTSSPGKALWYGYTF.

This chain connects TRBV23-1 to TRBJ1-2, with 9 bases fitting TRBD1. TRBV23-1 has ORF status, its function being uncertain. The CDR3 is 20 residues long. V was clipped by 3 bases and J by 4 bases; unmatched bases: 21. The chain's CDR3 is CASSQLTGGRPVGNGYGYTF. For the CDR3, the DNA is TGCGCCAGCAGTCAGCTAACAGGGGGCCGCCCCGTCGGAAACGGCTATGGCTACACCTTC.

The genes are TRBV30 and TRBJ2-4; 7 bases fit TRBD2. This CDR3 is built from 17 residues. V shed 2 bases and J 0 bases; nucleotides not matched to a gene: 10. CDR1 is GTSNPN and CDR2 is SVGIG in the germline V gene (reference sequence). CDR3 coding DNA: TGTGCCTGGAGTTCCCCTAGCGGACTCTTAGCCAAAAACATTCAGTACTTC. It encodes CAWSSPSGLLAKNIQYF.

The rearrangement links TRBV19 to TRBJ1-2, with 10 bases aligning to TRBD1. In germline, CDR1 is LNHDA, CDR2 SQIVND (reference sequence). V was clipped by 7 bases and J by 4 bases; unmatched bases: 6. CDR3 length: 14 residues. The CDR3: CASTRDRGGYGYTF. The CDR3 coding sequence is TGTGCCAGTACCCGGGACAGGGGCGGCTATGGCTACACCTTC. Full variable domain (missing parts from reference TRBV19 and TRBJ1-2): DGGITQSPKYLFRKEGQNVTLSCEQNLNHDAMYWYRQDPGQGLRLIYYSQIVNDFQKGDIAEGYSVSREKKESFPLTVTSAQKNPTAFYLCASTRDRGGYGYTFGSGTRLTVV.

This clone was counted only a few times. The chain joins TRBV3-1 (or the pseudogene TRBV3-2) to TRBJ1-2, with D possibly being TRBD1 (5 bases). The CDR3 totals 15 residues. CDR1 is LGHDT and CDR2 is YNNKEL in the germline V gene (reference sequence). With 0 bases removed from V and 3 bases from J, the gap between germline ends came to 11 bases. The CDR3 sequence: CASSQDRGRYYGYTF. The CDR3 bases are TGTGCCAGCAGCCAAGATAGGGGTCGGTACTATGGCTACACCTTC.

This chain joins TRBV15 and TRBJ1-3; D might be TRBD1 (5 bases). V shed 0 bases and J shed 4 bases, with 10 bases lying between them. CDR1 is LNHNV and CDR2 is YYDKDF in the germline V gene (reference sequence). The CDR3 runs 15 residues. Here the CDR3 reads CATSRDRTTGNTIYF. DNA of the CDR3: TGTGCCACCAGCAGAGATAGGACAACCGGAAACACCATATATTTT.

This sequence joins TRBV5-1 and TRBJ1-1; 8 bases line up with TRBD1. The trim removed 4 bases at V and 5 bases at J, leaving 7 bases unmatched. Germline values: CDR1 SGHRS, CDR2 YFSETQ. CDR3 length: 14 amino acids. The CDR3 loop is CASSPQGAGTEAFF. Written as DNA, the CDR3 is TGCGCCAGCAGCCCCCAGGGGGCCGGAACTGAAGCTTTCTTT.

This chain links TRBV5-5 with TRBJ2-1; 11 bases map to TRBD1. V gave up 3 bases and J gave up 3 bases; unmatched junction bases: 5. The CDR3 consists of 16 residues. CDR1 is SGHKS, CDR2 YYEKEE, per germline (reference sequence). In DNA, the CDR3 is TGTGCCAGCAGCTCCCCCGGGACAGGGGGCTACAATGAGCAGTTCTTC. Encoded protein: CASSSPGTGGYNEQFF.

The genes are TRBV10-1 and TRBJ2-4, with D possibly being TRBD2 (6 bases). Germline V gene sequence: CDR1 WNHNN, CDR2 SYGVQD (reference sequence). The CDR3 is made up of 13 amino acids. V was trimmed by 7 bases and J by 8 bases, leaving 15 bases between them. CDR3 DNA: TGCGCCAGCACCGATGGGGGGATTGACATTCAGTACTTC. This gives the protein CASTDGGIDIQYF.